The rows below give T cell receptor beta chains drawn from one sample of a study of pediatric ulcerative colitis. The assay was immunoSEQ multiplex PCR, and TCRdb's table has in-frame clones only and misses some. Among 40,000 to 55,000 clones, about 78% were seen once, and the ten largest hold over 3%. The sample consisted of gut tissue. These receptors were obtained from a girl aged 5 to 17 with moderate ulcerative colitis. Each CDR3 is given with its conserved first and last residue. A D gene is named only where the DNA matches it firmly. The listing skips clone size in some rows; elsewhere it reads once, few, many or a size class.

few,TRBD1,TRBV28,TRBJ1-1,TGTGCCAGCAGTTCGACCGGGACAGGGGTTCCCACTGAAGCTTTCTTT,CASSSTGTGVPTEAFF
-,-,TRBV6-5,TRBJ1-1,TGTGCCAGCACCCCCGTGGGACCTCGCGGCACTGAAGCTTTCTTT,CASTPVGPRGTEAFF
-,-,TRBV7-9,TRBJ2-6,TGTGCCAGCAGCTTAAGCGAATCTGGGGCCAACGTCCTGACTTTC,CASSLSESGANVLTF
-,TRBD1,TRBV2,TRBJ2-6,TGTGCCTCAGCATGGTCAGGGGGCGTTTCTGGGGCCAACGTCCTGACTTTC,CASAWSGGVSGANVLTF
once,-,TRBV27,TRBJ2-3,TGTGCCAGCAGTGTACGAGCAAGGGGTACGCAGTATTTT,CASSVRARGTQYF
-,TRBD1,TRBV5-1,TRBJ1-6,TGCGCCAGCAGCTTGGCCAGACAGGGGGCAGAAAAGTATAATTCACCCCTCCACTTT,CASSLARQGAEKYNSPLHF
-,-,TRBV30,TRBJ2-7,TGTGCCTGGAGAGGTCTGGAGCAGTACTTC,CAWRGLEQYF
-,-,TRBV2,TRBJ2-5,TGTGCCAGCTCCCGGGGACAAGAGACCCAGTACTTC,CASSRGQETQYF
-,-,TRBV6-5,TRBJ2-1,TGTGCCAGCAGTTACTCGTGGAGCTCCTACAATGAGCAGTTCTTC,CASSYSWSSYNEQFF
-,-,TRBV7-2,TRBJ1-1,TGTGCCAGCAGCTTAGCATCAGGGACGAACACTGAAGCTTTCTTT,CASSLASGTNTEAFF
few,-,TRBV7-3,TRBJ1-6,TGTGCCAGCAGCCCCGACAGCTATAATTCACCCCTCCACTTT,CASSPDSYNSPLHF
-,-,TRBV27,TRBJ2-7,TGTGCCAGCAGTCCAATACCCAAGGGCCACGAGCAGTACTTC,CASSPIPKGHEQYF
-,-,TRBV7-9,TRBJ2-7,TGTGCCAGCAGCAGGGCGGGGGCTAACTACGAGCAGTACTTC,CASSRAGANYEQYF
-,-,TRBV27,TRBJ1-1,TGTGCCAGCAGTTTTAGCGCAACCACTGAAGCTTTCTTT,CASSFSATTEAFF
-,TRBD2,TRBV6-1,TRBJ2-3,TGTGCCAGCAGGGAATCTAGCGGGAGTGGGTCAGATACGCAGTATTTT,CASRESSGSGSDTQYF
-,-,TRBV6-5,TRBJ2-7,TGTGCCAGCAGCACCGGGGATTGGGGAATCTACGAGCAGTACTTC,CASSTGDWGIYEQYF
-,TRBD2,TRBV11-2,TRBJ2-3,TGTGCCAGCAGCGTCACTAGCGGGGGAGACACAGATACGCAGTATTTT,CASSVTSGGDTDTQYF
once,-,TRBV19,TRBJ1-1,TGTGCCAGTAGCCCTACCCCCAGATTGAACACTGAAGCTTTCTTT,CASSPTPRLNTEAFF
-,-,TRBV30,TRBJ2-3,TGTGCCTGGACGACTAGGCAGACAGATACGCAGTATTTT,CAWTTRQTDTQYF
-,-,TRBV7-2,TRBJ2-7,TGTGCCAGCAGCTTTGCAACAGGGAAGTACGAGCAGTACTTC,CASSFATGKYEQYF
-,-,TRBV7-9,TRBJ2-1,TGTGCCAGCAGCTTCACATCCAATGAGCAGTTCTTC,CASSFTSNEQFF
-,-,TRBV19,TRBJ1-1,TGTGCCAGCGCTCTATGGCTGAACACTGAAGCTTTCTTT,CASALWLNTEAFF
-,-,TRBV19,TRBJ1-5,TGTGCCAGTAGTAAGCTACAGGGTCCAGGGAATCAGCCCCAGCATTTT,CASSKLQGPGNQPQHF
-,-,TRBV20-1,TRBJ2-7,TGCAGTGCTAGAATAGAGGGGGTAGGGTACTTC,CSARIEGVGYF
-,TRBD1,TRBV2,TRBJ2-4,TGTGCCAGCAGTGATACGACAGGGATCCAAAACATTCAGTACTTC,CASSDTTGIQNIQYF
-,-,TRBV5-4,TRBJ2-5,TGTGCCAGCAGCCAGCCTGGGGAGACCCAGTACTTC,CASSQPGETQYF
-,TRBD2,TRBV28,TRBJ2-2,TGTGCCAGCAGCCCCCCCCCGGGGCGGGAGGGGATCGGGGAGCTGTTTTTT,CASSPPPGREGIGELFF
-,-,TRBV9,TRBJ2-7,TGTGCCAGCAGCGTAGCGGGGACCACCTACGAGCAGTACTTC,CASSVAGTTYEQYF
few,TRBD1,TRBV10-2,TRBJ2-2,TGCGCCAGCAGTGGGGGACAGTACACCGGGGAGCTGTTTTTT,CASSGGQYTGELFF
few,-,TRBV12-5,TRBJ1-5,TGTGCTAGTGGGCCCTTGGGGGACACCAATAGCAATCAGCCCCAGCATTTT,CASGPLGDTNSNQPQHF
-,-,TRBV18,TRBJ1-1,TGTGCCAGCTCACCACTGATCGGGGAGAACACTGAAGCTTTCTTT,CASSPLIGENTEAFF
-,-,TRBV19,TRBJ2-1,TGTGCCAGTACAGACGGGTTGAGCTCCTACAATGAGCAGTTCTTC,CASTDGLSSYNEQFF
-,-,TRBV28,TRBJ1-2,TGTGCCGCTGAGGGAGTTGGGTATGGCTACACCTTC,CAAEGVGYGYTF
-,-,TRBV10-3,TRBJ1-1,TGTGCCAATGCCCGGAGTGAGAACACTGAAGCTTTCTTT,CANARSENTEAFF
-,TRBD1,TRBV5-1,TRBJ1-1,TGCGCCAGCAGCCTATCAGGGACAGAGAACACTGAAGCTTTCTTT,CASSLSGTENTEAFF
-,-,TRBV29-1,TRBJ1-1,TGCAGCGCCTCACAGGGATCGAACACTGAAGCTTTCTTT,CSASQGSNTEAFF
-,-,TRBV13,TRBJ2-7,TGTGCCAGCAGCCTAGACGGGGAGGCGTACGAGCAGTACTTC,CASSLDGEAYEQYF
-,-,TRBV27,TRBJ2-5,TGTGCCAGCAGTAACACAGGAGGGGCTATCCAAGAGACCCAGTACTTC,CASSNTGGAIQETQYF
-,TRBD1,TRBV5-1,TRBJ1-2,TGCGCCAGCAGCCAAAAGGGGTTAACGGGACAGCCCACCTTC,CASSQKGLTGQPTF
-,-,TRBV5-6,TRBJ1-4,TGTGCCAGCAGCTTGGAACAGGGCTGGGAAAAACTGTTTTTT,CASSLEQGWEKLFF
-,-,TRBV7-2,TRBJ2-1,TGTGCCAGCAGTCACGGGGCGGGGAGCTCCTACAATGAGCAGTTCTTC,CASSHGAGSSYNEQFF
-,TRBD1,TRBV11-2,TRBJ2-3,TGTGCCAGCAGCTTAGGGGCTGGGACAGCAGATACGCAGTATTTT,CASSLGAGTADTQYF